A few counts support the clone carrying this TCR beta chain. Its antigen is currently unknown. These data come from a study of T cells in Graves' hyperthyroidism and ophthalmopathy. Study-wide context: Peripheral blood samples were taken at initial diagnosis, prior to any treatment.

Patients were excluded for uncontrolled infection, other autoimmune disease, pregnancy or lactation. V dropped 3 bases and J dropped 0; count of bases not matched to a gene: 10. The CDR3 is made up of 16 amino acids. Germline CDR1 is SQVTM and CDR2 is ANQGSEA. Whole-study results and caveats: Blood held most thyroid clonotypes expanded above 0.001 frequency.

TCR beta CDR3 regions were amplified from RNA. The HTBI primer set drove a first-round RT-PCR of the TCR CDR3. TCRdb reanalysed the multiplex PCR reads using MiXCR and keeps one entry per CDR3 protein. The repertoire holds roughly 290,000 distinct CDR3 sequences, with approximately 15% as singletons. The specimen was blood. This TCR was recovered from a woman aged 40-49 years with Graves' hyperthyroidism. The chain is built from TRBV29-1 and TRBJ2-7; 8 bases are a match to TRBD2. Here the CDR3 reads CSVEGLAGRDSYEQYF. The CDR3 DNA follows: TGCAGCGTTGAGGGGCTAGCGGGCCGAGACTCCTACGAGCAGTACTTC.